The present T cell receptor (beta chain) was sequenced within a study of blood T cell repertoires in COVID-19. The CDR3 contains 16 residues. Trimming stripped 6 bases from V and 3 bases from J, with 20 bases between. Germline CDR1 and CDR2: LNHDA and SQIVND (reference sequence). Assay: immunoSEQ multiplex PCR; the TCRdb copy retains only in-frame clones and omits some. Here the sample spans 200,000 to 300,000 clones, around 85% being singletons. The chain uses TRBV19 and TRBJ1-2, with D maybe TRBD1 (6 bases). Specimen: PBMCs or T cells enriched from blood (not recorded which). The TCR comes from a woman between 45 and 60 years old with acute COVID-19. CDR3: CASSPTGIEGYYGYTF. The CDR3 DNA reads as TGTGCCAGTAGCCCCACAGGGATTGAAGGGTACTATGGCTACACCTTC.